Listed below are T cell receptor beta chains from one sample, sequenced in a study of technical replicates of blood from a few donors. Repertoires were generated with immunoSEQ multiplex PCR, while TCRdb's copy carries only in-frame clones and drops some. The data hold approximately 94,000 clones, with 90% to 96% observed a single time. The specimen was T cells isolated from PBMCs. The receptors here all came from a human donor in good health. Both conserved end residues are part of each CDR3.

V	J	CDR3
TRBV2	TRBJ2-2	CASSGQITGELFF
TRBV2	TRBJ1-1	CASSEWGGRNTEAFF
TRBV28	TRBJ1-4	CASSLRGGRGKGEKLFF
TRBV7-2	TRBJ1-5	CASSLDRQDGQPQHF
TRBV6-1	TRBJ1-1	CASRAPNTEAFF
TRBV6-1	TRBJ2-3	CATGLERIDTQYF
TRBV19	TRBJ1-1	CASSIAAWSGNEAFF
TRBV7-6	TRBJ1-2	CASSLGQGGSGYTF
TRBV6-6	TRBJ1-2	CASSYLGQNYGYTF
TRBV30	TRBJ1-1	CAWNGQRNTEAFF
TRBV10-3	TRBJ2-1	CAISIAGVQPNEQFF
TRBV14	TRBJ1-2	CASSQTGTGQGYTF
TRBV7-4	TRBJ2-5	CASSPDRSGETQYF
TRBV28	TRBJ2-5	CASSPLLVEGAQARRTQYF
TRBV9	TRBJ1-1	CASSVVRDTEAFF
TRBV29-1	TRBJ1-2	CSVEGRGRGYGYTF
TRBV9	TRBJ2-1	CASSQRRIDYNEQFF
TRBV9	TRBJ1-2	CASSINSDYGYTF
TRBV7-8	TRBJ2-7	CASSLWGGKEQYF
TRBV5-1	TRBJ2-1	CASSPSRDSKEQFF
TRBV4-1	TRBJ2-7	CASSQDWGLLPKQYF
TRBV13	TRBJ1-3	CASSWGRVQIGNTIYF
TRBV2	TRBJ1-2	CASSGDRGPGYTF
TRBV6-5	TRBJ2-7	CASSYSTGRTYEQYF
TRBV4-1	TRBJ2-7	CASSQDATATYEQYF
TRBV19	TRBJ2-3	CASSIGLAGTSTDTQYF
TRBV9	TRBJ1-1	CASSVTGTATEAFF
TRBV21-1	TRBJ2-7	CASSKVEWDRFYEQYF
TRBV29-1	TRBJ2-7	CSVGTFHEQYF
TRBV19	TRBJ2-7	CASSEGVDEQYF
TRBV6-1	TRBJ1-2	CASSERGTGVNGYTF
TRBV4-2	TRBJ1-2	CASSPPGGVDYGYTF
TRBV6-5	TRBJ1-1	CASSRGGTEAFF
TRBV27	TRBJ2-1	CASSYGRAGREQFF
TRBV4-3	TRBJ1-4	CASSQDSQRNEKLFF
TRBV7-2	TRBJ2-1	CASSLNPGTYSWIEQFF
TRBV30	TRBJ1-1	CAWSLGTGPNTEAFF
TRBV19	TRBJ2-1	CASSIETGQGNEQFF
TRBV15	TRBJ1-4	CATSRGEAEKLFF
TRBV5-6	TRBJ2-2	CASSLLGGRAGELFF
TRBV19	TRBJ2-1	CASSLRDFGHEQFF
TRBV9	TRBJ2-7	CASSVAASAGVYEQYF